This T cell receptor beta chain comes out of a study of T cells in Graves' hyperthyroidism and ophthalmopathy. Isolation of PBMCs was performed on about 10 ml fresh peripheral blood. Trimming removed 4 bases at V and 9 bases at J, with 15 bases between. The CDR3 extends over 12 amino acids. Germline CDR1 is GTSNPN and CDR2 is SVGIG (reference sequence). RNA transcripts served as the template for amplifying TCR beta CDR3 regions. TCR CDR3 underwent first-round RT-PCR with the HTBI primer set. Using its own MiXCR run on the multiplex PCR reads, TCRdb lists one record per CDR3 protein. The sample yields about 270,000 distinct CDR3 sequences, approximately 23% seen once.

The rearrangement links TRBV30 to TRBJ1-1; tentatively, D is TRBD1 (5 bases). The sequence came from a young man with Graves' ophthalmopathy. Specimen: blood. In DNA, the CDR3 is TGTGCCTGGACCCCCCGGACACTTAAAGCTTTCTTT. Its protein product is CAWTPRTLKAFF.